Below are 20 T cell receptor beta chains sequenced from a single sample in a study of radiation and T cells in renal cell carcinoma. The sample's time point: baseline pretreatment blood. The sample's treatment: 15 Gy SBRT to primary tumor, nephrectomy 4 weeks later. Measured with immunoSEQ multiplex PCR; TCRdb has only the in-frame clones, and not every one. The profile covers 70,000 to 100,000 clones, with 82% appearing a single time and roughly 6.1% taken by the ten largest. The specimen was blood, collected from a patient whose treatment included radiotherapy and nephrectomy. The receptors stem from a man between 60 and 75 years old with renal cell carcinoma.

The J gene is TRBJ2-1, the V gene TRBV14, with 8 bases fitting TRBD2. Losses at the gene ends were 3 bases for V and 3 bases for J; bases not matched to a gene: 10. The CDR3 is 17 amino acids. The germline CDR1 and CDR2 sequences are SGHDN and FVKESK. The CDR3 loop reads CASSHLQTSAHYNEQFF. DNA of the CDR3: TGTGCCAGCAGCCACCTACAGACTAGCGCACACTACAATGAGCAGTTCTTC.

This clone has a single count. The rearrangement joins TRBV5-6 to TRBJ1-3; perhaps TRBD1 as D (6 bases). Germline loops: CDR1 SGHDT, CDR2 YYEEEE. Trimming stripped 4 bases from V and 6 bases from J, with 17 bases between. The CDR3 spans 15 residues. CDR3 in amino acids: CASSHLQGLENTIYF. The CDR3 DNA reads as TGTGCCAGCAGCCACTTACAGGGTTTGGAAAACACCATATATTTT.

The chain combines TRBV27 with TRBJ2-1; D possibly corresponds to TRBD2 (6 bases). Trimming shortened V by 6 bases and J by 1 base, and 16 bases separated the two germline ends. The germline CDR1 and CDR2 sequences are MNHEY and SMNVEV (reference sequence). The CDR3 consists of 16 residues. The CDR3 DNA follows: TGTGCCAGCAGGGGTACTAGCTTCGATTCCTACAATGAGCAGTTCTTC. Translation gives CASRGTSFDSYNEQFF.

V usage is TRBV11-2 and J usage is TRBJ2-1; 7 bases line up with TRBD2. The germline CDR1 and CDR2 sequences are SGHAT and FQNNGV. The junction had 13 bases not matched to a gene; V was cut back by 8 bases and J by 3 bases. The CDR3 spans 16 residues. The CDR3 sequence is CASRSASGINYNEQFF. CDR3 sequence (DNA): TGTGCCAGCCGGAGTGCAAGCGGGATTAACTACAATGAGCAGTTCTTC.

As for this clone: The sample holds other DNA sequences that translate to the same CDR3. The chain joins TRBV19 to TRBJ1-1, with D perhaps TRBD1 (6 bases). The CDR3 spans 13 residues. Germline assignment: CDR1 LNHDA and CDR2 SQIVND (reference sequence). Trimming cost V 2 bases and J 5 bases, with 9 bases left between them. CDR3 loop: CASSIKGDTEAFF. The CDR3 DNA reads TGTGCCAGTAGTATAAAGGGGGATACTGAAGCTTTCTTT.

V gene TRBV10-2 combines with J gene TRBJ2-2; a weak D match, TRBD1 (5 bases). The CDR3 loop spans 15 amino acids. Germline CDR1 is WSHSY and CDR2 is SAAADI. V dropped 4 bases and J dropped 7 bases, with 16 bases sitting between them. The CDR3 region is CASSGSQGSGGELFF. CDR3 coding DNA: TGCGCCAGCAGTGGGAGCCAGGGTTCCGGCGGGGAGCTGTTTTTT.

The chain uses TRBV25-1 and TRBJ2-5; D unclear. The V and J ends lost 1 base and 4 bases respectively, with 13 bases between them. CDR3 length: 15 residues. CDR1 and CDR2 from the germline V gene are MGHDK and SYGVNS. The CDR3 reads CASSEFRFTGETQYF. For the CDR3, the DNA is TGTGCCAGCAGTGAATTTCGGTTCACGGGAGAGACCCAGTACTTC. Based on the CDR3 plus reference TRBV25-1 and TRBJ2-5, the full variable domain is EADIYQTPRYLVIGTGKKITLECSQTMGHDKMYWYQQDPGMELHLIHYSYGVNSTEKGDLSSESTVSRIRTEHFPLTLESARPSHTSQYLCASSEFRFTGETQYFGPGTRLLVL.

The CDR3 DNA sequence: TGTGCCAGCAGCTTCGGCAGGGCGAACACCGGGGAGCTGTTTTTT. This encodes CASSFGRANTGELFF. This chain links TRBV7-7 with TRBJ2-2, with a tentative D call TRBD1 (5 bases). V dropped 3 bases and J dropped 0 bases, with 8 bases sitting between them. The CDR3 runs to 15 residues. CDR1 and CDR2 from the germline V gene are SSHAT and FNYEAQ (reference sequence).

Note on this clone: The germline gene is not matched at one end of the junction; a read error may be the cause. The rearrangement joins TRBV18 to TRBJ1-2; a weak D match, TRBD1 (5 bases). The CDR3 contains 14 residues. Germline CDR1 and CDR2: KGHSH and LQKENI. As DNA, the CDR3 is TGTGCCAGCTCGCCACAGGCGGGGGAGAGGGGCTACACCTTC. This encodes CASSPQAGERGYTF.

The DNA of the CDR3 is TGTGCCAGCAGTTCCCGGGACAGGGTCCTTGGCTACACCTTC. It encodes CASSSRDRVLGYTF. V is TRBV27 and J is TRBJ1-2, with 9 bases matching TRBD1. CDR1 and CDR2 from the germline V gene are MNHEY and SMNVEV (reference sequence). J was trimmed by 7 bases and V by 4 bases; bases with no gene match: 7. This CDR3 comprises 14 residues.

The chain couples TRBV5-1 to TRBJ2-7; TRBD2 agrees at 14 bases. This CDR3 has 16 amino acids. V dropped 4 bases and J dropped 2; count of bases not matched to a gene: 5. In germline, CDR1 is SGHRS, CDR2 YFSETQ. The CDR3: CASSGTSGRQPYEQYF. The CDR3 coding sequence is TGCGCCAGCAGCGGGACTAGCGGGAGACAACCCTACGAGCAGTACTTC. The full variable domain, rest sourced from reference TRBV5-1 and TRBJ2-7, is KAGVTQTPRYLIKTRGQQVTLSCSPISGHRSVSWYQQTPGQGLQFLFEYFSETQRNKGNFPGRFSGRQFSNSRSEMNVSTLELGDSALYLCASSGTSGRQPYEQYFGPGTRLTVT.

This chain uses TRBV9 with TRBJ1-2; 7 bases are a match to TRBD1. This CDR3 has 14 amino acids. Looked up from germline, CDR1 is SGDLS and CDR2 is YYNGEE. V lost 4 bases to trimming and J lost 3 bases; unmatched junction nucleotides: 6. The CDR3, as DNA: TGTGCCAGCAGCCCAACCGGGACAGACTATGGCTACACCTTC. Residues: CASSPTGTDYGYTF.

CDR3 residues: CASRLAGIETQYF. The CDR3 DNA reads as TGCGCCAGCCGACTAGCCGGGATCGAGACCCAGTACTTC. The chain uses TRBV10-2 and TRBJ2-5; TRBD2 agrees at 7 bases. V shed 8 bases, J shed 5 bases, and the junction held 8 bases outside the gene matches. This CDR3 is 13 amino acids long. From germline, CDR1 is WSHSY and CDR2 SAAADI.

The chain has TRBV7-1 and TRBJ1-5; possibly TRBD1 for D (6 bases). TRBV7-1 is labeled an ORF, and its function is uncertain. The V gene lost 5 bases and the J gene lost 3 bases, with 17 bases spanning the gap. This CDR3 has 16 residues. CDR3 coding DNA: TGTGCCAGCAGCGCGACAGGCTCTCGGAACAATCAGCCCCAGCATTTT. Translation gives CASSATGSRNNQPQHF.

This clone was observed many times. The chain carries TRBV2 and TRBJ1-1; tentative D call: TRBD1 (6 bases). Germline CDR1 and CDR2: SNHLY and FYNNEI. The CDR3 has 14 amino acids. Trimming pared 7 bases from V and 3 bases from J, leaving 15 bases between. Here the CDR3 reads CASNQRGTDTEAFF. The CDR3 DNA sequence: TGTGCCAGCAACCAAAGGGGGACGGACACTGAAGCTTTCTTT.

The gene calls are TRBV13 and TRBJ2-5; 7 positions agree with TRBD1. Germline V CDR1 and CDR2: PRHDT, FYEKMQ (reference sequence). Trimming cost V 5 bases and J 5 bases; bases outside gene matches: 11. The CDR3 is 15 residues long. The CDR3 sequence is CASSQGEGRRETQYF. CDR3 sequence (DNA): TGTGCCAGCAGCCAGGGGGAAGGTCGAAGGGAGACCCAGTACTTC.

V and J are TRBV2 and TRBJ2-3; possible D gene TRBD1, 6 bases. In germline, CDR1 is SNHLY, CDR2 FYNNEI. The V and J ends lost 5 bases and 3 bases respectively, with 9 bases between them. This CDR3 is built from 13 residues. In DNA form, the CDR3 reads TGTGCCAGCAGTAACAGGGAGACAGATACGCAGTATTTT. It codes for CASSNRETDTQYF. The full variable domain, in which reference TRBV2 and TRBJ2-3 provide the parts outside the CDR3, is EPEVTQTPSHQVTQMGQEVILRCVPISNHLYFYWYRQILGQKVEFLVSFYNNEISEKSEIFDDQFSVERPDGSNFTLKIRSTKLEDSAMYFCASSNRETDTQYFGPGTRLTVL.

The rearrangement uses TRBV9 and TRBJ2-7, with D tentatively TRBD2 (6 bases). V was trimmed by 0 bases and J by 6 bases, leaving 16 bases between them. The CDR3 has 15 amino acids. CDR1 is SGDLS, CDR2 YYNGEE, per germline. CDR3 protein: CASSVGPGTQSEQYF. The DNA for the CDR3 is TGTGCCAGCAGCGTAGGACCAGGGACTCAGAGCGAGCAGTACTTC.

This clone was observed a few times. DNA for the CDR3: TGTGCCAGCAGTTTGGATCTCCGGGACAGGACTTCCTACGAGCAGTACTTC. Amino acid sequence: CASSLDLRDRTSYEQYF. The gene calls are TRBV28 and TRBJ2-7; TRBD1 matches 8 bases. This CDR3 comprises 17 residues. With V trimmed by 3 bases and J by 1 base, 11 bases remained unmatched. Per the germline V gene, CDR1 is MDHEN and CDR2 is SYDVKM.

The V and J genes are TRBV21-1 and TRBJ1-5; TRBD1, the D gene given by the table, was not confirmed from the DNA. TRBV21-1 is a recognized pseudogene. CDR3 size: 12 residues. The CDR3 spells CASRTGNQPQHF. DNA of the CDR3: TGTGCCAGCAGAACAGGGAATCAGCCCCAGCATTTT.